Listed here are 10 T cell receptor beta chains from one sample, sequenced in a study of blood T cell repertoires in COVID-19. Profiled with immunoSEQ multiplex PCR; TCRdb holds only in-frame clones, not every one. The sample holds some 52,000 clones, around 80% seen once. The specimen sequenced was peripheral blood. The receptors were gathered from a man aged 50-60 years with acute or convalescent COVID-19.

This chain links TRBV5-4 with TRBJ2-3; 9 bases line up with TRBD2. The CDR3 is made up of 15 amino acids. V dropped 2 bases and J dropped 2; count of bases not matched to a gene: 3. Germline V lookup: CDR1 SGHNT, CDR2 YYREEE (reference sequence). The DNA of the CDR3 is TGTGCCAGCAGCTTAGGGACTAGCCTCACAGATACGCAGTATTTT. Its protein is CASSLGTSLTDTQYF. The full variable domain, its missing parts supplied by reference TRBV5-4 and TRBJ2-3, is ETGVTQSPTHLIKTRGQQVTLRCSSQSGHNTVSWYQQALGQGPQFIFQYYREEENGRGNFPPRFSGLQFPNYSSELNVNALELDDSALYLCASSLGTSLTDTQYFGPGTRLTVL.

This chain uses TRBV6-1 with TRBJ1-1; the D gene is possibly TRBD1 (5 bases). V lost 1 base and J lost 7, with 10 bases in between. The CDR3 length is 13 residues. Germline loops: CDR1 MNHNS, CDR2 SASEGT. This CDR3 reads CASSEDRTVEAFF. The CDR3 nucleotides are TGTGCCAGCAGTGAAGACAGGACCGTTGAAGCTTTCTTT.

Worth noting for this clone: The sample has other DNA sequences that encode this CDR3 too. CDR3 amino acids: CASSLRSYEQYF. The CDR3 nucleotides are TGTGCCAGCAGCTTACGCTCCTACGAGCAGTACTTC. This chain uses TRBV7-9 with TRBJ2-7; D unresolved. CDR1 SEHNR and CDR2 FQNEAQ come from the germline V gene (reference sequence). V was clipped by 2 bases and J by 0 bases, with 2 bases between them. The CDR3 has 12 residues.

This chain links TRBV5-1 with TRBJ2-3; 7 bases are shared with TRBD1. In germline, CDR1 is SGHRS, CDR2 YFSETQ. Trimming cost V 4 bases and J 3 bases; bases outside gene matches: 2. This CDR3 contains 13 residues. This CDR3 reads CASSAQGTDTQYF. As DNA, the CDR3 is TGCGCCAGCAGCGCACAGGGGACAGATACGCAGTATTTT.

The rearrangement joins TRBV5-4 to TRBJ2-5; 10 nucleotides align to TRBD1. Germline CDR1 reads SGHNT; CDR2 reads YYREEE (reference sequence). The CDR3 length is 15 residues. The V and J ends lost 3 bases and 4 bases, in that order; junction bases with no gene match: 6. The CDR3 is CASSWTGGLGETQYF. The CDR3 nucleotides are TGTGCCAGCAGCTGGACAGGGGGTTTAGGAGAGACCCAGTACTTC.

This rearrangement joins TRBV27 to TRBJ2-1; TRBD1 matches 9 bases. Germline V gene lookup returns CDR1 MNHEY and CDR2 SMNVEV (reference sequence). CDR3 size: 13 residues. V dropped 8 bases and J dropped 15; count of bases not matched to a gene: 14. CDR3 region: CASGYTGGDLWFF. CDR3 nucleotide sequence: TGTGCCAGCGGATACACAGGGGGCGATCTATGGTTCTTC.

V and J are TRBV28 and TRBJ2-2; 9 nucleotides agree with TRBD1. Trimming at V came to 4 bases and at J to 2 bases, leaving 5 bases not matched to a gene. Germline V gene data show CDR1 as MDHEN and CDR2 as SYDVKM. The CDR3 covers 16 residues. The CDR3: CASSWDRALNTGELFF. The CDR3 DNA is TGTGCCAGCAGTTGGGACAGGGCCCTAAACACCGGGGAGCTGTTTTTT.

This chain connects TRBV19 to TRBJ2-1; maybe TRBD1 (5 bases). Deletions cut 7 bases from V and 3 bases from J, with 13 bases between. CDR1 is LNHDA, CDR2 SQIVND, per germline (reference sequence). The CDR3 is 14 residues long. The CDR3 spells CASTWAGFYNEQFF. In DNA form, the CDR3 reads TGTGCCAGTACGTGGGCAGGGTTCTACAATGAGCAGTTCTTC.

The V gene is TRBV7-9, the J gene TRBJ1-1, with TRBD1 matching 10 bases. J was trimmed by 3 bases and V by 4 bases; bases with no gene match: 14. This CDR3 has 18 amino acids. Germline V gene lookup returns CDR1 SEHNR and CDR2 FQNEAQ (reference sequence). CDR3 coding DNA: TGTGCCAGCAGCTCTCCCCTGACAGGGGGCTCTTTTGACACTGAAGCTTTCTTT. It translates to CASSSPLTGGSFDTEAFF.

This clone came up once. The chain couples TRBV15 to TRBJ2-1; 8 bases are shared with TRBD1. Looked up from germline, CDR1 is LNHNV and CDR2 is YYDKDF (reference sequence). This CDR3 contains 16 residues. With V trimmed by 0 bases and J by 8 bases, 9 bases remained unmatched. The CDR3 nucleotides are TGTGCCACCAGCAGAGATTTCTGGACAGGGACCGATGAGCAGTTCTTC. Translating it yields CATSRDFWTGTDEQFF.